The text below deals with one T cell receptor beta chain. This clone was recorded only once. No cognate antigen has been identified for it. No quality values exist for individual bases; no much larger clone is one base distant. Trimming removed 6 bases from V and 0 bases from J, leaving 9 bases between the germline ends. The CDR3, from cysteine to phenylalanine, totals 14 residues. The only DNA kept is the CDR3, 42 bases in frame from the first base. Sequences MGHDK (CDR1) and SYGVNS (CDR2) are obtained from the germline V gene. Library prep was done by the immunoSEQ multiplex PCR assay. Sourced from immuneACCESS, this table was stored by TCRdb with only in-frame sequences that have V and J called. A share of the clones is absent; for the studies checked, an unresolved V gene accounts for under half, and the remainder has no known explanation. This sample comprises roughly 62,000 clones, 85% to 90% of them detected only once. The top ten hold around 5.1% of the sample.

This sample is drawn from a study of technical replicates of blood from a handful of donors (TCRdb year 2017). The V and J genes are TRBV25-1 and TRBJ1-5; tentative D gene TRBD1, with 5 bases matching. Sequenced sample: PBMCs. The TCR was taken from a human donor in good health. Some clones in this sample may be carry-over from other donors' samples. The DNA is as follows: TGTGCCAGCAGGGGGCCCTATAGCAATCAGCCCCAGCATTTT. This codes for CASRGPYSNQPQHF.